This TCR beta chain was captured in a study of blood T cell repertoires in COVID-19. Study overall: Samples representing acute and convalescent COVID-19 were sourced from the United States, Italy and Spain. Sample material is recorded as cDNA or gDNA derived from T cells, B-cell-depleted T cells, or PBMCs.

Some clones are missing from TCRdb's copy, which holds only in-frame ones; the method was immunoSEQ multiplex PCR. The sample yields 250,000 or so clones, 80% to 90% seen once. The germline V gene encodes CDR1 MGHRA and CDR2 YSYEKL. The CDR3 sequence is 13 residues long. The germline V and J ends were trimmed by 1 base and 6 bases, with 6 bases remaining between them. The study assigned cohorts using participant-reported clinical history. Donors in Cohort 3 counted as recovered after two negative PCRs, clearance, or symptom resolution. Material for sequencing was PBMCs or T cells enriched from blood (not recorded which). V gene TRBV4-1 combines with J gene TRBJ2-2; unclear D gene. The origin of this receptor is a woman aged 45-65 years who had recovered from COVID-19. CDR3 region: CASSQVLPGELFF. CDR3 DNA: TGCGCCAGCAGCCAAGTACTTCCCGGGGAGCTGTTTTTT.